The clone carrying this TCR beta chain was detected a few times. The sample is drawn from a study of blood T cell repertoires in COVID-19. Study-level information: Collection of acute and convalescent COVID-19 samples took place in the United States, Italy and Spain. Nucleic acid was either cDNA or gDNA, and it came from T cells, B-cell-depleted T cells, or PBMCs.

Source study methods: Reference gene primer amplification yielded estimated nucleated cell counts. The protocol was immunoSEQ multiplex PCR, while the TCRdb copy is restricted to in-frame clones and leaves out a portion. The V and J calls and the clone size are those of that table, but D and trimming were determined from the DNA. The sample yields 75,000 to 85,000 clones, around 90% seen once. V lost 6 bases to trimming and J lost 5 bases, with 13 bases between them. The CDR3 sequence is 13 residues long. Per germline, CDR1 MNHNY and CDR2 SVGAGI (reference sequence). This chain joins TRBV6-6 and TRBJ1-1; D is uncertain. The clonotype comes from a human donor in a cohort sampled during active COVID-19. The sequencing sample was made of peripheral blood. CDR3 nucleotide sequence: TGTGCCAGCAGCCTTTCGCGGACTACTGAAGCTTTCTTT. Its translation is CASSLSRTTEAFF.